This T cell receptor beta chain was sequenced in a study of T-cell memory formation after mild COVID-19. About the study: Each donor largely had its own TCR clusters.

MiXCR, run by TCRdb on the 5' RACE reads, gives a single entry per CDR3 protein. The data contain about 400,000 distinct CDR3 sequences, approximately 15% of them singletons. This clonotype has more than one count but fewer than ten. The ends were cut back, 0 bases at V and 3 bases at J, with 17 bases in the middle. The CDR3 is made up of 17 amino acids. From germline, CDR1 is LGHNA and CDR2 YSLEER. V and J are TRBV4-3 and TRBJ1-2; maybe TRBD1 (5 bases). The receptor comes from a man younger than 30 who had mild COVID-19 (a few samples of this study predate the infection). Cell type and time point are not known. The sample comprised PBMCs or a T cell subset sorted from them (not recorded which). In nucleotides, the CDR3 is TGCGCCAGCAGCCAAGACGTCCGGGGGGTGTACGACTATGGCTACACCTTC. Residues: CASSQDVRGVYDYGYTF.